A single sample gave rise to the 24 T cell receptor beta chains below, sequenced in a study of Ad26.COV2.S vaccination and SARS-CoV-2 variants. Treatment of the sample: about 20 received Ad26.COV2.S at low or high dose, single or two shots; roughly five received placebo; per-sample allocation not given. Sampling was performed 63 days after the first vaccine or placebo injection. Libraries were prepared by immunoSEQ multiplex PCR; TCRdb keeps only in-frame clonotypes and omits some of them. The table shows 440,000 or so clones, with approximately 92% occurring only once. The source material was peripheral blood, sampled in a trial of Ad26.COV2.S vaccine versus placebo. These receptors originate from a person aged 18-65 years who received the Ad26.COV2.S COVID-19 vaccine or a placebo.

The chain employs TRBV7-9 and TRBJ2-2, with no clear D. This CDR3 contains 14 residues. Germline lookup yields CDR1 SEHNR and CDR2 FQNEAQ (reference sequence). V was trimmed by 4 bases and J by 6 bases, leaving 12 bases between them. The CDR3 reads CASSSFTASGELFF. For the CDR3, the DNA is TGTGCCAGCAGCTCGTTTACTGCCTCCGGGGAGCTGTTTTTT.

The rearrangement joins TRBV6-2 or TRBV6-3 to TRBJ2-2; D might be TRBD1 or TRBD2, each matching 5 bases. CDR1 and CDR2 from the germline V gene are MNHEY and SVGEGT. This CDR3 is 15 amino acids long. The V end lost 5 bases, the J end lost 7 bases, and 17 bases lay between the germline ends. CDR3 sequence (DNA): TGTGCCAGCAGTACATTGGGGACCTTAATCGGGGAGCTGTTTTTT. Protein: CASSTLGTLIGELFF.

The rearrangement links TRBV19 to TRBJ2-3; D uncertain. The CDR3 runs to 15 residues. V was trimmed by 5 bases and J by 1 base, leaving 13 bases between them. Per germline, CDR1 LNHDA and CDR2 SQIVND (reference sequence). As DNA, the CDR3 is TGTGCCAGTAGTGCGCCCCGGCTTCGCACAGATACGCAGTATTTT. This codes for CASSAPRLRTDTQYF.

This clone was seen more than once but under ten times. This chain joins TRBV4-1 and TRBJ1-5; weak D call: TRBD1 (5 bases). Per the germline V gene, CDR1 is MGHRA and CDR2 is YSYEKL. Between the trimmed V and J ends, which lost 2 bases and 3 bases, there was a span of 14 bases. The CDR3 has 16 amino acids. In DNA form, the CDR3 reads TGCGCCAGCAGCCAACCCCTCGAAGGGACCAATCAGCCCCAGCATTTT. This encodes CASSQPLEGTNQPQHF.

This chain links TRBV11-2 with TRBJ1-1, with unresolved D. The CDR3 contains 15 residues. Trimming pared 0 bases from V and 1 base from J, leaving 9 bases between. Germline V gene sequence: CDR1 SGHAT, CDR2 FQNNGV. CDR3 sequence reads: CASSLEARRNTEAFF. CDR3 sequence (DNA): TGTGCCAGCAGCTTAGAGGCCAGACGGAACACTGAAGCTTTCTTT.

The gene calls are TRBV6-2 or TRBV6-3 and TRBJ1-6; D may be TRBD1 (5 bases). V was cut by 2 bases and J by 10 bases, with 12 bases left in between. Germline V CDR1 and CDR2: MNHEY, SVGEGT. The CDR3 consists of 14 residues. DNA of the CDR3: TGTGCCAGCAGTTACCAACAGAGGGGCTCACCCCTCCACTTT. Translation: CASSYQQRGSPLHF.

This rearrangement joins TRBV7-2 to TRBJ2-7, with D perhaps matching TRBD1 or TRBD2 (6 bases each). Germline V lookup: CDR1 SGHTA, CDR2 FQGNSA. The CDR3 loop spans 16 amino acids. Between the trimmed V and J ends, which lost 5 bases and 3 bases, there was a span of 20 bases. The CDR3 spells CASSPARARGDYEQYF. The CDR3 nucleotides are TGTGCCAGCAGCCCAGCGAGGGCTAGGGGGGACTACGAGCAGTACTTC. Filled out from reference TRBV7-2 and TRBJ2-7, the complete variable domain reads GAGVSQSPSNKVTEKGKDVELRCDPISGHTALYWYRQSLGQGLEFLIYFQGNSAPDKSGLPSDRFSAERTGGSVSTLTIQRTQQEDSAVYLCASSPARARGDYEQYFGPGTRLTVT.

This clone was detected only a few times. This chain uses TRBV7-8 with TRBJ2-5, with a tentative D call TRBD1 (6 bases). This CDR3 has 14 amino acids. Trimming stripped 2 bases from V and 4 bases from J, with 11 bases between. Germline assignment: CDR1 SGHVS and CDR2 FQNEAQ. In nucleotides, the CDR3 is TGTGCCAGCAGCTTAACAGGGTATCGAGAGACCCAGTACTTC. Protein sequence: CASSLTGYRETQYF.

This CDR3 reads CASSPQGAGWYEQYF. DNA for the CDR3: TGTGCCAGCAGCCCTCAAGGTGCAGGGTGGTACGAGCAGTACTTC. This rearrangement joins TRBV7-6 to TRBJ2-7; a possible D gene is TRBD1 (5 bases). Trimming removed 5 bases at V and 4 bases at J, with 18 bases between. The CDR3 is 15 residues long. CDR1 and CDR2 from the germline V gene are SGHVS and FNYEAQ.

This sequence joins TRBV4-3 and TRBJ1-2, with D unresolved. Germline lookup yields CDR1 LGHNA and CDR2 YSLEER. V lost 2 bases, J lost 6 bases, and 19 bases lay in between. The length of the CDR3 is 16 residues. CDR3 DNA: TGCGCCAGCAGCCAACGAGGACTACTTCTTGGGGATGGCTACACCTTC. It translates to CASSQRGLLLGDGYTF.

V usage is TRBV10-2 and J usage is TRBJ2-2; 10 nucleotides agree with TRBD1. Per the germline V gene, CDR1 is WSHSY and CDR2 is SAAADI. The CDR3 extends over 16 amino acids. The ends lost 6 bases at V and 0 bases at J; junction bases unmatched: 4. The chain's CDR3 is CASRGGQGANTGELFF. CDR3 sequence (DNA): TGCGCCAGCAGGGGCGGACAGGGGGCGAACACCGGGGAGCTGTTTTTT.

V gene TRBV11-3 combines with J gene TRBJ2-5; tentatively, D is TRBD1 or TRBD2 (5 bases each). Per the germline V gene, CDR1 is SGHNT and CDR2 is YENEEA. Trimming stripped 4 bases from V and 0 bases from J, with 9 bases between. This CDR3 is 14 amino acids long. The CDR3 region has the DNA TGTGCCAGCAGCTCGGGACCGAACCAAGAGACCCAGTACTTC. Amino acids: CASSSGPNQETQYF.

This clone was seen just once. The genes are TRBV30 and TRBJ2-5; possible D gene TRBD2, 5 bases. Germline values: CDR1 GTSNPN, CDR2 SVGIG (reference sequence). Trimming took off 2 bases at V and 1 base at J, with 14 bases between the two ends. This CDR3 spans 15 amino acids. The CDR3 loop is CAWSPGVGLQETQYF. In DNA, the CDR3 is TGTGCCTGGAGTCCCGGGGTTGGGCTCCAAGAGACCCAGTACTTC.

On this clone: Germline is not matched at one junction end, which may reflect a read error. Other DNA sequences in the same sample also yield this CDR3. This CDR3 reads CASSVGLAGASTDTQYF. CDR3 coding DNA: TGTGCCAGCAGCGTAGGTCTAGCGGGGGCAAGCACGGATACGCAGTATTTT. The chain joins TRBV9 to TRBJ2-3; 10 bases map to TRBD2. The germline V gene has CDR1 SGDLS and CDR2 YYNGEE. The CDR3 runs to 17 residues.

The chain employs TRBV4-1 and TRBJ1-1; a possible D gene is TRBD1 (6 bases). Trimming shortened V by 6 bases and J by 0 bases, and 14 bases separated the two germline ends. The germline gives CDR1 MGHRA, CDR2 YSYEKL. The CDR3 has 15 amino acids. The CDR3 sequence is CASSMMDSLNTEAFF. The CDR3 DNA sequence: TGCGCCAGCAGTATGATGGACAGTTTGAACACTGAAGCTTTCTTT.

As concerns this clone: Other nucleotide sequences in the sample specify the same CDR3. The chain employs TRBV6-5 and TRBJ1-3; D not certain. Trimming removed 0 bases from V and 4 bases from J, with 4 bases in between. The CDR3 totals 13 residues. From germline, CDR1 is MNHEY and CDR2 SVGAGI. As DNA, the CDR3 is TGTGCCAGCAGTTACTCGTCGGGAAACACCATATATTTT. Translation gives CASSYSSGNTIYF.

The V gene is TRBV5-1, the J gene TRBJ2-7; 12 bases are a match to TRBD2. Trimming at V came to 4 bases and at J to 3 bases, leaving 14 bases not matched to a gene. Germline values: CDR1 SGHRS, CDR2 YFSETQ. This CDR3 is 18 amino acids long. DNA for the CDR3: TGCGCCAGCAGCGTAACTAGCGGGGGGCCTCCCCGAAACTACGAGCAGTACTTC. It translates to CASSVTSGGPPRNYEQYF.

This chain joins TRBV10-2 and TRBJ1-2, with D perhaps TRBD1 (5 bases). Trimming shortened V by 6 bases and J by 3 bases, and 11 bases separated the two germline ends. Germline CDR1 and CDR2: WSHSY and SAAADI. CDR3 length equals 13 residues. The CDR3 spells CASRQAGDYGYTF. As DNA, the CDR3 is TGCGCCAGCAGACAGGCAGGAGACTATGGCTACACCTTC.

The V gene is TRBV9, the J gene TRBJ2-1; TRBD1 matches at 10 bases. The CDR3 has 14 amino acids. The germline V gene encodes CDR1 SGDLS and CDR2 YYNGEE. V shed 3 bases, J shed 5 bases, and the junction held 2 bases outside the gene matches. The CDR3 DNA sequence: TGTGCCAGCAGCGCGGGACAGGGGAACAATGAGCAGTTCTTC. Translating it yields CASSAGQGNNEQFF. The full variable domain, completed using reference TRBV9 and TRBJ2-1, is DSGVTQTPKHLITATGQRVTLRCSPRSGDLSVYWYQQSLDQGLQFLIQYYNGEERAKGNILERFSAQQFPDLHSELNLSSLELGDSALYFCASSAGQGNNEQFFGPGTRLTVL.

The chain carries TRBV7-8 and TRBJ1-1, with no clear D. CDR3 length: 14 residues. CDR1 and CDR2 from the germline V gene are SGHVS and FQNEAQ. Trimming removed 5 bases at V and 0 bases at J, with 10 bases between. DNA of the CDR3: TGTGCCAGCAGCCGACCCCACATGAACACTGAAGCTTTCTTT. Amino acid sequence: CASSRPHMNTEAFF.

The genes are TRBV30 and TRBJ1-1, with 7 nucleotides matching TRBD1. Germline values: CDR1 GTSNPN, CDR2 SVGIG (reference sequence). The CDR3 contains 13 residues. V lost 3 bases to trimming and J lost 1 base; unmatched junction nucleotides: 2. CDR3 nucleotides: TGTGCCTGGAGAGGGGGCTCGAACACTGAAGCTTTCTTT. This gives the protein CAWRGGSNTEAFF.

The chain recombines TRBV6-2 or TRBV6-3 with TRBJ1-1; D remains ambiguous. CDR1 is MNHEY, CDR2 SVGEGT, per germline. Between the trimmed V and J ends, which lost 2 bases and 1 base, there was a span of 5 bases. The length of the CDR3 is 13 residues. The chain's CDR3 is CASSYVPNTEAFF. CDR3 DNA: TGTGCCAGCAGTTACGTGCCGAACACTGAAGCTTTCTTT.

The rearrangement links TRBV27 to TRBJ2-3, with TRBD2 matching over 13 bases. V trimming: 0 bases; J trimming: 2 bases; junction bases outside the gene matches: 8. The CDR3 covers 19 residues. CDR1 and CDR2 from the germline V gene are MNHEY and SMNVEV (reference sequence). The CDR3 sequence: CASSLSSGGLAGTTDTQYF. The CDR3, as DNA: TGTGCCAGCAGTTTATCATCCGGGGGACTAGCGGGGACCACAGATACGCAGTATTTT.

The rearrangement uses TRBV9 and TRBJ2-7; possible D gene TRBD2, 6 bases. Trimming shortened V by 3 bases and J by 0 bases, and 16 bases separated the two germline ends. This CDR3 contains 16 residues. Germline assignment: CDR1 SGDLS and CDR2 YYNGEE. CDR3 nucleotide sequence: TGTGCCAGCAGCGCCCGTCCGGGACTCGTCTCCTACGAGCAGTACTTC. Translation: CASSARPGLVSYEQYF.